These T cell receptor beta chains were read from a single sample in a study of T-cell memory formation after mild COVID-19. TCRdb passed the 5' RACE reads through MiXCR, listing each CDR3 protein once. The sample carries 300,000 to 400,000 distinct CDR3 sequences, approximately 15% recorded once. Sequencing was carried out using PBMCs or a T cell subset sorted from them (not recorded which). The source is a man aged 18 to 35 who had mild COVID-19 (a few samples of this study predate the infection). Cell type and time point are not known. Both conserved end residues are trimmed from each CDR3. The D gene is left open where the match is weak.

cdr3_length,v_call,d_call,cdr3_aa
14,TRBV6-2/TRBV6-3,TRBD2,ASSSTQAPGGFEQY
14,TRBV5-1,NA,ASSLAVTASSYEQY
11,TRBV6-5,NA,ASRGSGANVLT
12,TRBV12-3/TRBV12-4,TRBD1,ASSQRQGAHEQY
15,TRBV7-2,TRBD2,ASSTGLAGGFTDTQY
12,TRBV12-3/TRBV12-4,NA,ASSPTVPNEKLF
16,TRBV7-6,NA,ASSLSPGNVATNEKLF
12,TRBV12-3/TRBV12-4,NA,ASSLDGAYQPQH
11,TRBV7-2,NA,ASSSHGGYGYT
18,TRBV28,NA,ASSLIPPLSTGMGNSPLH
13,TRBV27,NA,ASSFFPGPSYEQY
10,TRBV27,NA,ASGRINEKLF
10,TRBV7-9,NA,ASSQGWGPQH
11,TRBV12-3/TRBV12-4,TRBD1,ASTHRGLGGYT
13,TRBV20-1,NA,SARGPEGNTGELF
11,TRBV12-3/TRBV12-4,NA,ASRDQIHTEAF
13,TRBV7-6,NA,ASSLGGSRQETQY
11,TRBV7-2,NA,ASSFSRPGELF
15,TRBV4-3,NA,ASSPSSGTSPNSPLH
12,TRBV5-6,NA,ASSLLTEQETQY
13,TRBV12-3/TRBV12-4,TRBD2,ASTAQRGVRGEQF
13,TRBV7-2,NA,ASRLSTGMNTEAF
11,TRBV20-1,TRBD1,SATGGAGEKLF
11,TRBV29-1,NA,STRDTSTDTQY
11,TRBV7-2,NA,ASSFAGVEKLF
13,TRBV2,NA,ASSEEGLGTGELF
14,TRBV7-9,TRBD1,ASRSRQGREQETQY
10,TRBV2,NA,ASSAAGYRKH
12,TRBV7-2,TRBD1,ASSSRQGWYEQY
16,TRBV28,TRBD2,ASSLSRGAGVSTDTQY
12,TRBV5-1,NA,ASSLAMENTEAF